The 2 T cell receptor beta chains reported below all come from one sample, sequenced in a study of post-analysis software for immune sequencing data. No antigen is known for these receptors. Tagging with unique molecular identifiers was a feature of the TCR beta cDNA libraries. In TCRdb, the PCR reads were re-called with MiXCR into one record per CDR3 protein. This sample yields around 500,000 distinct CDR3 sequences, of which around 34% are seen a single time; approximately 6% belongs to the top ten. Notes on the study in general: About 5 TRBV segments (TRBV5-6, TRBV5-1 and TRBV20-1 among them) occurred more frequently in patients than in controls.

The material sequenced was blood. These receptors were taken from a girl aged 2 to 17 with multiple sclerosis.

As concerns this clonotype: A read error is possible here, since a much larger clone lies one base away. The V and J genes are TRBV6-5 and TRBJ2-3; tentatively, D is TRBD2 (5 bases). This CDR3 has 13 amino acids. CDR1 is MNHEY, CDR2 SVGAGI, per germline. V lost 6 bases and J lost 8, with 15 bases in between. Here the CDR3 DNA reads TGTGCCAGCAGCCATGGACTGAAGTCTACGCAGTATTTT. Translation gives CASSHGLKSTQYF.

This clonotype was recorded a few times. The CDR3 DNA reads as TGTGCCAGCAGTGGCAGGGAAGCTCCCCCCTACGAGCAGTACTTC. It encodes CASSGREAPPYEQYF. This chain uses TRBV2 with TRBJ2-7; D perhaps matches TRBD1 (5 bases). Per germline, CDR1 SNHLY and CDR2 FYNNEI. Deletions cut 4 bases from V and 2 bases from J, with 15 bases between. This CDR3 is 15 amino acids long.